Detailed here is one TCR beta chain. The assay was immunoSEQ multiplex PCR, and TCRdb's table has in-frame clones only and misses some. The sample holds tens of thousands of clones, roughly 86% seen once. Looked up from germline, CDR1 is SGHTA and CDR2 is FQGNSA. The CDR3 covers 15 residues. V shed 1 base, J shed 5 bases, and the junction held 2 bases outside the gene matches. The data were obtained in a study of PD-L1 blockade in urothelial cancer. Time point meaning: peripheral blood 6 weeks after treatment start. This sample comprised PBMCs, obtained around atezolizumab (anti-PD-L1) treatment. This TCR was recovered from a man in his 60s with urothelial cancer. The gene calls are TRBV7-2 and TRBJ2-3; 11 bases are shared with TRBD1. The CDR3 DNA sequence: TGTGCCAGCAGCTTAGGGACAGGGGGCATAGATACGCAGTATTTT. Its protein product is CASSLGTGGIDTQYF.